These T cell receptor beta chains were read from a single sample in a study of blood T cell repertoires in COVID-19. Produced via immunoSEQ multiplex PCR; TCRdb's table is partial and in-frame only. Among 110,000 or so clones listed, less than 90% were seen once. Input material: peripheral blood. Receptor source: a man in his sixties or seventies who had recovered from COVID-19. The CDR3 runs from the conserved cysteine through the conserved F or W. The D gene is left open where the match is weak. Only part of the rows carry a size: once, few, many, or a class if the clone is expanded.

cdr3_nt,cdr3_aa,clone_size,j_call,v_call,d_call
TGTGCCAGCAGATCAACAGGGGCGAAAAACTATGGCTACACCTTC,CASRSTGAKNYGYTF,.,TRBJ1-2,TRBV5-4,TRBD1
TGCAGCGTTGCGACTGGGAGCTCTGGAAACACCATATATTTT,CSVATGSSGNTIYF,.,TRBJ1-3,TRBV29-1,.
TGTGCCAGTAGTATAATTGGGGGCGCCTATGGCTACACCTTC,CASSIIGGAYGYTF,.,TRBJ1-2,TRBV19,.
TGTGTCAGCAGCTCCCAGGGGATTATAAACTATGGCTACACCTTC,CVSSSQGIINYGYTF,.,TRBJ1-2,TRBV13,.
TGCGCCAGCAGCTATTCGTCCGGGGGGAACACTGAAGCTTTCTTT,CASSYSSGGNTEAFF,once,TRBJ1-1,TRBV5-1,.
TGTGCCAGTAGCATGGAGCGGGCGGGAGAGCAGTACTTC,CASSMERAGEQYF,.,TRBJ2-7,TRBV19,.
TGCGCCAGCAGCCGGGCGGGGGGGACCTACGAGCAGTACTTC,CASSRAGGTYEQYF,.,TRBJ2-7,TRBV5-1,TRBD2
TGTGCCAGCAGTTCTGAACCAGGGGCTCAAGAGACCCAGTACTTC,CASSSEPGAQETQYF,.,TRBJ2-5,TRBV2,.
TGTGCCACCAGCAGAGATCGAGGCCTGGGGCCCCAGCATTTT,CATSRDRGLGPQHF,.,TRBJ1-5,TRBV15,.
TGTGCCAGCAGCCAAGATGGACAGAATTACTACGAGCAGTACTTC,CASSQDGQNYYEQYF,.,TRBJ2-7,TRBV4-2,.
TGTGCCAGCAGCAGTAACCGTCGGGGTTCCAATGAGCAGTTCTTC,CASSSNRRGSNEQFF,.,TRBJ2-1,TRBV5-6,.
TGTGCCAGCAGTTTAACAGGGGACGGGGAGCTGTTTTTT,CASSLTGDGELFF,.,TRBJ2-2,TRBV12-3/TRBV12-4,TRBD1
TGTGCCAGCAGTACCCCCGGACGGGGGGGGCAAGAGACCCAGTACTTC,CASSTPGRGGQETQYF,once,TRBJ2-5,TRBV7-8,TRBD2
TGCGCCAGCAGTTCCATCGGGAGGGCGGGAGATACGCAGTATTTT,CASSSIGRAGDTQYF,once,TRBJ2-3,TRBV5-1,TRBD2
TGCGCCAGCAGCTTGGAAGGACAGGGCTCCTACGAGCAGTACTTC,CASSLEGQGSYEQYF,.,TRBJ2-7,TRBV5-1,TRBD1
TGTGCCAGCAGCTTTTTTTCCGGGACTAGCACAGATACGCAGTATTTT,CASSFFSGTSTDTQYF,.,TRBJ2-3,TRBV9,.
TGTGCCAGCAGTTACTCCCCGGGACTAGCCGGTCAAGATACGCAGTATTTT,CASSYSPGLAGQDTQYF,.,TRBJ2-3,TRBV6-2/TRBV6-3,TRBD2
TGTGCCAGCAGCTTGGGGGCAGTGCAGCCCCAGCATTTT,CASSLGAVQPQHF,.,TRBJ1-5,TRBV5-5,.
TGTGCCATCAGTGAGGACGGGTCCCACACAGATACGCAGTATTTT,CAISEDGSHTDTQYF,.,TRBJ2-3,TRBV10-3,.
TGTGCCAGCAGCATTGGACAGGGGGCGGTCGAGCAGTACTTC,CASSIGQGAVEQYF,.,TRBJ2-7,TRBV6-5,TRBD1
TGTGCCACCAAACCCAGGGTTAATCAGCCCCAGCATTTT,CATKPRVNQPQHF,.,TRBJ1-5,TRBV6-5,.
TGTGCCAGCAGCCCCGATTACGGGCTGTTAGGTCGTAGGGGCTATAGTGGCTACACCTTC,CASSPDYGLLGRRGYSGYTF,.,TRBJ1-2,TRBV28,.
TGTGCCAGCAGCGCCACCTTTGGAGAAGAGACCCAGTACTTC,CASSATFGEETQYF,.,TRBJ2-5,TRBV9,.
TGTGCCAGCGCTAACAGGGCCTACGAGCAGTACTTC,CASANRAYEQYF,.,TRBJ2-7,TRBV3-1/TRBV3-2,.
TGTGCCAGCGGGCGGGGGAGGGAAAAACTGTTTTTT,CASGRGREKLFF,.,TRBJ1-4,TRBV12-3/TRBV12-4,.
TGTGCCACCAGCCGGGACACACTAGCGGGAGGTGAGCAGTACTTC,CATSRDTLAGGEQYF,once,TRBJ2-7,TRBV15,TRBD2
TGTGCCTGGAGACCTGCTCCGGCCTATAATTCACCCCTCCACTTT,CAWRPAPAYNSPLHF,.,TRBJ1-6,TRBV30,.
TGTGCCAGCAGTGAAAGCAGGGCGGATCAGCCCCAGCATTTT,CASSESRADQPQHF,.,TRBJ1-5,TRBV2,.
TGTGCCAGCAGTTTATTGGGACAGAACACTGAAGCTTTCTTT,CASSLLGQNTEAFF,.,TRBJ1-1,TRBV27,.
TGCGCCAGCAGCTTGTCCGGGGAGGGGAACACTGAAGCTTTCTTT,CASSLSGEGNTEAFF,.,TRBJ1-1,TRBV5-1,.
TGTGCCAGTAGACAGGGGCCCCAAAACATTCAGTACTTC,CASRQGPQNIQYF,many,TRBJ2-4,TRBV19,TRBD1
TGTGCCAGAAGCTCAAAGTACAGGGTTGGGGGTGATACGCAGTATTTT,CARSSKYRVGGDTQYF,.,TRBJ2-3,TRBV5-3,.
TGTGCCAGCAGTTTGACAGGGGGCGTTGGAAACACCATATATTTT,CASSLTGGVGNTIYF,.,TRBJ1-3,TRBV2,TRBD1
TGTGCCAGCAGTCTCAGGGCCCCACTTCATAATTCACCCCTCCACTTT,CASSLRAPLHNSPLHF,.,TRBJ1-6,TRBV9,.
TGTGCCAGCATCAGGGACAGGGGGCGGACTGAAGCTTTCTTT,CASIRDRGRTEAFF,.,TRBJ1-1,TRBV2,TRBD1
TGTGCCAGCAGAGCCGGGACAGGGGGCTCACCCCTCCACTTT,CASRAGTGGSPLHF,.,TRBJ1-6,TRBV2,TRBD1
TGTGCCAGCAGCTTGCCACAGGGGATTAACTATGGCTACACCTTC,CASSLPQGINYGYTF,.,TRBJ1-2,TRBV5-4,TRBD1
TGTGCCTGGAGTATGGGGGGATTCTCCTCTGGGGCCAACGTCCTGACTTTC,CAWSMGGFSSGANVLTF,.,TRBJ2-6,TRBV30,.
TGTGCCAGCATGGGGGGGGTCTCTGGGGCCAACGTCCTGACTTTC,CASMGGVSGANVLTF,.,TRBJ2-6,TRBV28,TRBD2
TGTGCCAGCTCACCCCGGACCGAAGGGGACGGGGAGCTGTTTTTT,CASSPRTEGDGELFF,.,TRBJ2-2,TRBV18,.
TGTGCCAGCAGCGGCCCCGGGAGTCTTTCTGGTGAGCAGTTCTTC,CASSGPGSLSGEQFF,.,TRBJ2-1,TRBV9,.